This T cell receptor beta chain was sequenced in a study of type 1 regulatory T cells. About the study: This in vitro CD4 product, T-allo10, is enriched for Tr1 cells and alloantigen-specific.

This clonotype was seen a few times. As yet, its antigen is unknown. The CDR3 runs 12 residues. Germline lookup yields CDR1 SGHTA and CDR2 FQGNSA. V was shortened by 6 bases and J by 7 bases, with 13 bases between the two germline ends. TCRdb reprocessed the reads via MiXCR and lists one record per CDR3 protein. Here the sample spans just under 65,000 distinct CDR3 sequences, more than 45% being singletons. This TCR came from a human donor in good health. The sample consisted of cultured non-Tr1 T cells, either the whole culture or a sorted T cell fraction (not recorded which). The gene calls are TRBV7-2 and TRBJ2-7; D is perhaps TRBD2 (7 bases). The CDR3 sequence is CASRGGPGEQYF. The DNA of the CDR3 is TGTGCCAGCAGGGGGGGGCCGGGAGAGCAGTACTTC.